This T cell receptor (beta chain) was obtained from a study of blood T cell repertoires in COVID-19. The overall study: Material from acute and convalescent COVID-19 was sourced from the United States, Italy and Spain.

CDR3 length: 15 amino acids. Germline V gene data show CDR1 as SNHLY and CDR2 as FYNNEI. J gave up 3 bases and V 3 bases, and 4 bases lay outside the gene matches. Sequenced by immunoSEQ multiplex PCR; TCRdb stores in-frame clones only, minus some. Among 75,000 to 95,000 clones, 70% to 90% were seen once, and the ten largest hold around 4.5%. The TCR comes from a man aged 50 to 59 with active COVID-19. Sequencing was carried out using peripheral blood. J is TRBJ1-5 and V is TRBV2; 8 positions match TRBD1. DNA of the CDR3: TGTGCCAGCAGTGACAAGGGACAGGTCAATCAGCCCCAGCATTTT. Amino acid sequence: CASSDKGQVNQPQHF. The full variable domain, completed using reference TRBV2 and TRBJ1-5, is EPEVTQTPSHQVTQMGQEVILRCVPISNHLYFYWYRQILGQKVEFLVSFYNNEISEKSEIFDDQFSVERPDGSNFTLKIRSTKLEDSAMYFCASSDKGQVNQPQHFGDGTRLSIL.